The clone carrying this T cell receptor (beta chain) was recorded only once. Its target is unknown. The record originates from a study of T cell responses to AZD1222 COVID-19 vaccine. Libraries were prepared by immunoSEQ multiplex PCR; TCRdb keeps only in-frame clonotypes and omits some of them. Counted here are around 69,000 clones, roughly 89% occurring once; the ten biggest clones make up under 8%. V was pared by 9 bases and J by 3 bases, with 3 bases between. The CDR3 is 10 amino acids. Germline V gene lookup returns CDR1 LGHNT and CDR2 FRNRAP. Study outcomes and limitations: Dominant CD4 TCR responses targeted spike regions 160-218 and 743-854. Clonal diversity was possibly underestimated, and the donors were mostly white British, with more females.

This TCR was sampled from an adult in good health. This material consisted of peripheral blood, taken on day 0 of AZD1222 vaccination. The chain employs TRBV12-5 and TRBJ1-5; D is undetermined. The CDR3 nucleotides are TGTGCTAGGATCAATCAGCCCCAGCATTTT. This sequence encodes CARINQPQHF.